This is a list of T cell receptor beta chains from one sample in a study of lymphopenia after photon versus proton radiotherapy. Assay used: immunoSEQ multiplex PCR; TCRdb lists only in-frame clones, some missing. The sample records roughly 64,000 clones, around 87% being singletons. Sequenced material: peripheral blood, taken from a patient treated with proton-based radiotherapy. The receptors stem from an elderly man with esophageal cancer. CDR3s include the opening cysteine and the closing phenylalanine or tryptophan. The order of the fields is clone size, D gene, J gene, V gene, CDR3 protein, CDR3 DNA. D genes are given only for firm matches. Some rows mark clone size as missing; the rest say once, few, many or name a class of expanded clone.

abundance: -
d_gene: -
j_gene: TRBJ1-5
v_gene: TRBV6-7
CDR3aa: CASSYSSVRKRQPQHF
CDR3nt: TGTGCCAGCAGTTACTCGAGCGTCAGGAAAAGGCAGCCCCAGCATTTT

abundance: -
d_gene: TRBD1
j_gene: TRBJ1-4
v_gene: TRBV25-1
CDR3aa: CASSDEGQGWEEKLFF
CDR3nt: TGTGCCAGCAGTGACGAAGGACAGGGCTGGGAAGAAAAACTGTTTTTT

abundance: -
d_gene: -
j_gene: TRBJ2-3
v_gene: TRBV30
CDR3aa: CAYSGGATDTQYF
CDR3nt: TGTGCCTACTCAGGGGGGGCCACAGATACGCAGTATTTT

abundance: once
d_gene: -
j_gene: TRBJ2-5
v_gene: TRBV21-1
CDR3aa: CASSKARDRRSRETQYF
CDR3nt: TGTGCCAGCAGCAAAGCGCGCGACAGGAGGTCAAGGGAGACCCAGTACTTC

abundance: -
d_gene: -
j_gene: TRBJ2-5
v_gene: TRBV18
CDR3aa: CASRYFQETQYF
CDR3nt: TGTGCCAGTCGCTATTTCCAAGAGACCCAGTACTTC

abundance: -
d_gene: -
j_gene: TRBJ2-5
v_gene: TRBV4-3
CDR3aa: CASSQDWTGNYQETQYF
CDR3nt: TGCGCCAGCAGCCAAGATTGGACGGGGAACTACCAAGAGACCCAGTACTTC

abundance: -
d_gene: -
j_gene: TRBJ2-2
v_gene: TRBV11-2
CDR3aa: CASSLRGGMNTGELFF
CDR3nt: TGTGCCAGCAGCCTCCGGGGCGGGATGAACACCGGGGAGCTGTTTTTT

abundance: -
d_gene: -
j_gene: TRBJ2-3
v_gene: TRBV5-6
CDR3aa: CASSLIRGRSTDTQYF
CDR3nt: TGTGCCAGCAGCTTGATCCGCGGGCGAAGCACAGATACGCAGTATTTT

abundance: once
d_gene: -
j_gene: TRBJ2-1
v_gene: TRBV25-1
CDR3aa: CASSEYRVGNEQFF
CDR3nt: TGTGCCAGCAGTGAATATAGAGTGGGCAATGAGCAGTTCTTC

abundance: -
d_gene: TRBD2
j_gene: TRBJ2-3
v_gene: TRBV11-2
CDR3aa: CASSLSAGVTDTQYF
CDR3nt: TGTGCCAGCAGCTTATCTGCGGGAGTCACAGATACGCAGTATTTT

abundance: -
d_gene: -
j_gene: TRBJ2-5
v_gene: TRBV14
CDR3aa: CASSHTGKETQYF
CDR3nt: TGTGCCAGCAGCCACACAGGGAAAGAGACCCAGTACTTC

abundance: -
d_gene: TRBD1
j_gene: TRBJ2-2
v_gene: TRBV6-5
CDR3aa: CASSYRTGSGELFF
CDR3nt: TGTGCCAGCAGTTACCGGACAGGGTCAGGGGAGCTGTTTTTT

abundance: -
d_gene: -
j_gene: TRBJ2-6
v_gene: TRBV11-2
CDR3aa: CASSSIRSPGANVLTF
CDR3nt: TGTGCCAGCAGCTCGATCAGAAGCCCTGGGGCCAACGTCCTGACTTTC

abundance: once
d_gene: -
j_gene: TRBJ2-7
v_gene: TRBV6-6
CDR3aa: CASSPQEGYSYEQYF
CDR3nt: TGTGCCAGCAGTCCCCAGGAGGGGTACTCCTACGAGCAGTACTTC